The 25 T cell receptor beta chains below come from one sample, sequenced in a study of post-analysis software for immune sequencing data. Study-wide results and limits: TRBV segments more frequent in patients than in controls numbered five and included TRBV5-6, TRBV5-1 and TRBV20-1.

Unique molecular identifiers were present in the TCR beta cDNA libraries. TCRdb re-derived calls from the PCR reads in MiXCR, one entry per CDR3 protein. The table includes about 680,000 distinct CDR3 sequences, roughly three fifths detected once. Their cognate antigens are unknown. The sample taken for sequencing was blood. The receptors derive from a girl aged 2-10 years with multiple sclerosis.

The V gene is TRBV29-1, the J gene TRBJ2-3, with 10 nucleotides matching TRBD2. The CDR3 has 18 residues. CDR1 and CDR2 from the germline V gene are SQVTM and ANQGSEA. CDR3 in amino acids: CSPEGGLASGGHGDTQYF. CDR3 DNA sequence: TGCAGTCCCGAAGGAGGTTTGGCTAGCGGGGGCCACGGGGATACGCAGTATTTT.

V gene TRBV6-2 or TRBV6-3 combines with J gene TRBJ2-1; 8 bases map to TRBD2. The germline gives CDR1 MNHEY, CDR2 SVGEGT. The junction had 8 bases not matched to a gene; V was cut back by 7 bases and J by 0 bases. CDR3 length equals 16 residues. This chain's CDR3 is CASTLRGGSSYNEQFF. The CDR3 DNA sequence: TGTGCCAGCACCTTACGGGGGGGCAGCTCCTACAATGAGCAGTTCTTC.

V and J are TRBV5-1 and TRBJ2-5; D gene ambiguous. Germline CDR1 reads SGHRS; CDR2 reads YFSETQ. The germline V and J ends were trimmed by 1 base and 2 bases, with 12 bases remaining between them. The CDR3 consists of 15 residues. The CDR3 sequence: CASSLRPGIQETQYF. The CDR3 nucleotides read TGCGCCAGCAGCTTGAGGCCAGGAATACAAGAGACCCAGTACTTC.

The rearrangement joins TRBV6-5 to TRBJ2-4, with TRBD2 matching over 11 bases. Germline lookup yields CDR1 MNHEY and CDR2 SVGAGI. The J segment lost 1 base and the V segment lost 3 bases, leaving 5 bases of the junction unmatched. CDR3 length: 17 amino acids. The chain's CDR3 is CASSYTSGSGAKNIQYF. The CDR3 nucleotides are TGTGCCAGCAGTTATACTAGCGGGAGCGGTGCCAAAAACATTCAGTACTTC.

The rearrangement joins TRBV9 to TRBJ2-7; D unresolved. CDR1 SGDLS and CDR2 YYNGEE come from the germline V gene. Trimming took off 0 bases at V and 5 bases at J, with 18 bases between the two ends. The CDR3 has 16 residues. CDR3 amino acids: CASSVAVGLRPDEQYF. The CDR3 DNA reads TGTGCCAGCAGCGTAGCTGTAGGCCTTAGACCGGACGAGCAGTACTTC.

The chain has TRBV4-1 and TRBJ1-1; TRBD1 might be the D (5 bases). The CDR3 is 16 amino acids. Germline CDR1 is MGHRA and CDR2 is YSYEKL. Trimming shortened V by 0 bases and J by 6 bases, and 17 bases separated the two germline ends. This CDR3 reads CASSQDGGRGTPEAFF. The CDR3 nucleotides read TGCGCCAGCAGCCAAGACGGGGGTAGAGGGACCCCTGAAGCTTTCTTT.

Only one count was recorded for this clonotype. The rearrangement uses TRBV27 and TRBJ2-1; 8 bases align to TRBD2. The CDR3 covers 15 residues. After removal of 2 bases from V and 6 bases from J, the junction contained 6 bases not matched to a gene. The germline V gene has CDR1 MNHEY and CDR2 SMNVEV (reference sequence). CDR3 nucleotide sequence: TGTGCCAGCAGTTTAGGTAGCGGGGACTCCAATGAGCAGTTCTTC. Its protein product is CASSLGSGDSNEQFF.

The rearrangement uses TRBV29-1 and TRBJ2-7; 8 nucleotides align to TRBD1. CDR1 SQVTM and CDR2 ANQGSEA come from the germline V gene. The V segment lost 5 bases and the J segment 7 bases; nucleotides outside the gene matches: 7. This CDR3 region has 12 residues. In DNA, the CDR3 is TGCAGCGTTCGGACAGGGAGCCGTGAGCAGTACTTC. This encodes CSVRTGSREQYF.

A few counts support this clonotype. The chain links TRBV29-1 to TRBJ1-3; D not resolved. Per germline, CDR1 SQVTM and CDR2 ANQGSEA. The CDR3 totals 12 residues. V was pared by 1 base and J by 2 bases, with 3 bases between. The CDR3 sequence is CSVEGPGNTIYF. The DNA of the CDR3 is TGCAGCGTTGAAGGCCCTGGAAACACCATATATTTT.

The CDR3 DNA reads TGTGCCAGCAGCTCTTTGGACAGGGACACCGGGGAGCTGTTTTTT. Its translation: CASSSLDRDTGELFF. This sequence joins TRBV5-6 and TRBJ2-2; TRBD1 aligns across 8 bases. The germline CDR1 and CDR2 sequences are SGHDT and YYEEEE. Trimming at V came to 3 bases and at J to 3 bases, leaving 4 bases not matched to a gene. This CDR3 has 15 amino acids.

CDR3 bases: TGTGCCAGCAGTTTGCGGAGTAAGGGCAATCAGCCCCAGCATTTT. Amino acid sequence: CASSLRSKGNQPQHF. J is TRBJ1-5 and V is TRBV28, with D unresolved. Germline values: CDR1 MDHEN, CDR2 SYDVKM. The CDR3 spans 15 residues. V was trimmed by 3 bases and J by 2 bases, leaving 11 bases between them.

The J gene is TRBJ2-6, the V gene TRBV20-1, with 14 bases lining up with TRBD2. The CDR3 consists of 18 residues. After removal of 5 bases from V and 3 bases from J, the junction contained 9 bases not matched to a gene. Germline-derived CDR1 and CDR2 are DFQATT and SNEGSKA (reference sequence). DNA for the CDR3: TGCAGTGCTCACGGGACTAGCGGGAGATTAGGTGGGGCCAACGTCCTGACTTTC. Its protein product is CSAHGTSGRLGGANVLTF.

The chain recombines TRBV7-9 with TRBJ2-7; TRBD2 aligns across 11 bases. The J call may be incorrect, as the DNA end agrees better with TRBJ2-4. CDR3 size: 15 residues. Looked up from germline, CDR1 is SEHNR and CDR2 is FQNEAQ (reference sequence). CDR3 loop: CASSLATSGADIQYF. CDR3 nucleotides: TGTGCCAGCAGCTTAGCGACTAGCGGGGCTGACATTCAGTACTTC.

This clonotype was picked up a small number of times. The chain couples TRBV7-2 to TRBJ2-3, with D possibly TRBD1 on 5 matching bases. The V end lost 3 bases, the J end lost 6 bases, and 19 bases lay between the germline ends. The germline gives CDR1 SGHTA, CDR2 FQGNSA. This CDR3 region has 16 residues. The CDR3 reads CASSLLIRQHQDTQYF. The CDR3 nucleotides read TGTGCCAGCAGCTTGCTTATACGACAGCACCAGGATACGCAGTATTTT. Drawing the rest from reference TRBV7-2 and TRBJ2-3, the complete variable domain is GAGVSQSPSNKVTEKGKDVELRCDPISGHTALYWYRQSLGQGLEFLIYFQGNSAPDKSGLPSDRFSAERTGGSVSTLTIQRTQQEDSAVYLCASSLLIRQHQDTQYFGPGTRLTVL.

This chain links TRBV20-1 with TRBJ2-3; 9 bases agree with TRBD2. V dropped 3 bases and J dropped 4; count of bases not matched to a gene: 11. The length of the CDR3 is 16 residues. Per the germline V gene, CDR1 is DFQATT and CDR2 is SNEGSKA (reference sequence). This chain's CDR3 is CSASEPSGMTSDTQYF. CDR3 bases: TGCAGTGCTAGTGAACCTAGCGGGATGACCTCAGATACGCAGTATTTT.

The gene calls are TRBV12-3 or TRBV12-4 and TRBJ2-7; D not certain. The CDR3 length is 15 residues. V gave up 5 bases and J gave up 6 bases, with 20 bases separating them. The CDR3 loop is CASSDFGRSFLEQYF. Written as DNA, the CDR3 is TGTGCCAGCAGTGACTTCGGACGGTCCTTCCTCGAGCAGTACTTC.

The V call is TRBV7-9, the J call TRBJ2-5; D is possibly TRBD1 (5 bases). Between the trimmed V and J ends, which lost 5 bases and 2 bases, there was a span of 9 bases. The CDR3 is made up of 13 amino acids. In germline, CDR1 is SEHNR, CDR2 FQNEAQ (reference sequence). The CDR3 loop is CASSGANQETQYF. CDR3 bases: TGTGCCAGCAGCGGGGCGAATCAAGAGACCCAGTACTTC.

CDR3 nucleotide sequence: TGCAGCGTTGAAGGGGAACAGGGAGCTAACTATGGCTACACCTTC. The encoded protein is CSVEGEQGANYGYTF. The chain carries TRBV29-1 and TRBJ1-2, with D possibly TRBD1 on 6 matching bases. V lost 1 base, J lost 0 bases, and 12 bases lay in between. CDR1 and CDR2 (germline): SQVTM, ANQGSEA. This CDR3 is 15 amino acids long.

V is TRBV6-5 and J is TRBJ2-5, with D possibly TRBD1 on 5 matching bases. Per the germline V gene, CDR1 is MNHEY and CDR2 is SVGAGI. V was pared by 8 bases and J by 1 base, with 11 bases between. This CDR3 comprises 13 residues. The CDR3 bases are TGTGCCAGCCTTGACAGCCTCCAAGAGACCCAGTACTTC. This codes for CASLDSLQETQYF.

The CDR3 spells CASSQVIGQDEAFF. CDR3 sequence (DNA): TGCGCCAGCAGCCAAGTAATAGGGCAGGACGAAGCTTTCTTT. The gene calls are TRBV4-1 and TRBJ1-1, with D hard to call. The V gene lost 1 base and the J gene lost 8 bases, with 14 bases spanning the gap. The CDR3 spans 14 residues. Germline V CDR1 and CDR2: MGHRA, YSYEKL.

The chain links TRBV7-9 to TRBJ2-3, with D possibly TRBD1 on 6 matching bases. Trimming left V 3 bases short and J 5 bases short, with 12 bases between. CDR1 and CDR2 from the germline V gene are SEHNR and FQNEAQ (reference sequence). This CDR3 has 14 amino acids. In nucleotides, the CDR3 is TGTGCCAGCAGCTTGGGATCAGGGGTAGATACGCAGTATTTT. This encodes CASSLGSGVDTQYF.

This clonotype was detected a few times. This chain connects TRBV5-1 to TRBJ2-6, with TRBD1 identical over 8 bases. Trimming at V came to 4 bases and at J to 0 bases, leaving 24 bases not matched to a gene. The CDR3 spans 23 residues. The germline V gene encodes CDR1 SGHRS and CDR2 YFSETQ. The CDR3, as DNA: TGCGCCAGCAGCACTTGGCCAGTCGTCAGTCTGGACAGGGTGCGCTCTGGGGCCAACGTCCTGACTTTC. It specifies CASSTWPVVSLDRVRSGANVLTF. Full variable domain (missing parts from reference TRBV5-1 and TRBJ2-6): KAGVTQTPRYLIKTRGQQVTLSCSPISGHRSVSWYQQTPGQGLQFLFEYFSETQRNKGNFPGRFSGRQFSNSRSEMNVSTLELGDSALYLCASSTWPVVSLDRVRSGANVLTFGAGSRLTVL.

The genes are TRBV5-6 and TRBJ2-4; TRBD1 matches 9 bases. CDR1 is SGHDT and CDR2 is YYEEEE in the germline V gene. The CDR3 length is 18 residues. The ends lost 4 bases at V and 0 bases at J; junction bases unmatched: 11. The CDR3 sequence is CASSLGQGWGQAKNIQYF. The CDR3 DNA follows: TGTGCCAGCAGCCTGGGACAGGGTTGGGGCCAAGCCAAAAACATTCAGTACTTC.

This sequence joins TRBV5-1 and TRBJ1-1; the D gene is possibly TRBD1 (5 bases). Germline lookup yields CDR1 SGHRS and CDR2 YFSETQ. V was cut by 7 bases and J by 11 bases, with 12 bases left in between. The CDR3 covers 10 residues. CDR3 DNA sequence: TGCGCCAGCGTTACAGGCGGGGCTTTCTTT. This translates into CASVTGGAFF.

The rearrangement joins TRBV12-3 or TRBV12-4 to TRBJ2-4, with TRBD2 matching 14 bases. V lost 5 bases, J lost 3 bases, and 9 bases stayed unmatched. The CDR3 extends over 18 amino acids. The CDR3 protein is CASSAGTSGRSGKNIQYF. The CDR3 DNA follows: TGTGCCAGCAGTGCCGGGACTAGCGGGAGAAGTGGCAAAAACATTCAGTACTTC.